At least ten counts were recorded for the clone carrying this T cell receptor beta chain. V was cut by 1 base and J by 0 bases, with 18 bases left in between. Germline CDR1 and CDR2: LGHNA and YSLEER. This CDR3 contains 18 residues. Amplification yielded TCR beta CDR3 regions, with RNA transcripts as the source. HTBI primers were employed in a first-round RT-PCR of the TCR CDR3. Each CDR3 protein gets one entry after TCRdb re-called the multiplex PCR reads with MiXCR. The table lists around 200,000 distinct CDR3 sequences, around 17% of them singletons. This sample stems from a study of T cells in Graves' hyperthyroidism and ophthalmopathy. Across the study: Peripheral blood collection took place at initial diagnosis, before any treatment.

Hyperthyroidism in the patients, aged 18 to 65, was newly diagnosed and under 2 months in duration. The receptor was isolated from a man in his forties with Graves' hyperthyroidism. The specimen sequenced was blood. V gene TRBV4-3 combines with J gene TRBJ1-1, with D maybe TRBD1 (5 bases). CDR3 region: CASSQAIRGAGMNTEAFF. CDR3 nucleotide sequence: TGCGCCAGCAGCCAAGCCATTCGGGGCGCAGGGATGAACACTGAAGCTTTCTTT.